These 30 T cell receptor beta chains were sequenced from one sample in a study of T cells after yellow fever vaccination. Each CDR3 protein is one row after TCRdb ran MiXCR on the 5' RACE reads. The repertoire holds roughly 320,000 distinct CDR3 sequences, with around a tenth as singletons. The sequencing here drew on CD4+ T cells sorted from PBMCs, taken 45 days after the yellow fever booster vaccination. The receptors shown here come from a man between 18 and 29 years old who received the YFV17D yellow fever vaccine.

This clonotype has at least ten counts. The chain joins TRBV7-9 to TRBJ2-1; the D is unclear. Germline CDR1 is SEHNR and CDR2 is FQNEAQ (reference sequence). Deletions cut 2 bases from V and 8 bases from J, with 4 bases between. The CDR3 covers 11 residues. CDR3 coding DNA: TGTGCCAGCAGCTTACTCGATGAGCAGTTCTTC. Residues: CASSLLDEQFF.

This clonotype has at least ten counts. V gene TRBV5-1 combines with J gene TRBJ2-1; 11 nucleotides match TRBD1. The CDR3 has 17 residues. The V and J ends lost 2 bases and 8 bases, in that order; junction bases with no gene match: 12. Per the germline V gene, CDR1 is SGHRS and CDR2 is YFSETQ. The CDR3 nucleotides read TGCGCCAGCAGCTTAAAATCCGGGACAGGGGGTTGGGATGAGCAGTTCTTC. Its protein is CASSLKSGTGGWDEQFF.

The table lists this clonotype with a few counts. The rearrangement links TRBV7-2 to TRBJ2-1; unclear D gene. The germline gives CDR1 SGHTA, CDR2 FQGNSA. The CDR3 is 12 amino acids. Trimming pared 5 bases from V and 7 bases from J, leaving 9 bases between. The CDR3 bases are TGTGCCAGCAGCCCCTCCAGGAATGAGCAGTTCTTC. It yields the protein CASSPSRNEQFF.

The table lists this clonotype with a few counts. This rearrangement joins TRBV12-5 to TRBJ2-7; 8 bases fit TRBD2. The V gene end was trimmed by 2 bases and the J gene end by 2 bases; junction bases not matched to a gene: 5. This CDR3 has 15 amino acids. CDR1 is LGHNT and CDR2 is FRNRAP in the germline V gene. In nucleotides, the CDR3 is TGTGCTAGTGGTTTGCCCCGGGGGGGGCCCTACGAGCAGTACTTC. The encoded protein is CASGLPRGGPYEQYF.

The CDR3 DNA follows: TGTGCCAGCAGATCCGGGACTAGAACGGGTGAGCAGTTCTTC. Its translation: CASRSGTRTGEQFF. V and J are TRBV6-5 and TRBJ2-1; 8 nucleotides match TRBD2. The CDR3 is 14 amino acids. The germline V gene encodes CDR1 MNHEY and CDR2 SVGAGI. V shed 6 bases and J 9 bases; nucleotides not matched to a gene: 10.

This clonotype was picked up a small number of times. CDR3 coding DNA: TGCAGTGCTCCACGGTGGGGCGGGGGCCTGACGGACAATGAGCAGTTCTTC. Translation: CSAPRWGGGLTDNEQFF. J is TRBJ2-1 and V is TRBV20-1; TRBD2 might be the D (7 bases). V gave up 5 bases and J gave up 5 bases, with 25 bases separating them. CDR3 length: 17 amino acids. The germline V gene has CDR1 DFQATT and CDR2 SNEGSKA (reference sequence).

The chain employs TRBV5-1 and TRBJ2-6; the D is unclear. The CDR3 is made up of 15 amino acids. V lost 5 bases and J 3 bases, leaving 12 bases between the germline ends. Germline V gene sequence: CDR1 SGHRS, CDR2 YFSETQ. CDR3 residues: CASRKGTHGANVLTF. CDR3 nucleotide sequence: TGCGCCAGCAGAAAGGGAACGCATGGGGCCAACGTCCTGACTTTC. Variable domain in full (rest from reference TRBV5-1 and TRBJ2-6): KAGVTQTPRYLIKTRGQQVTLSCSPISGHRSVSWYQQTPGQGLQFLFEYFSETQRNKGNFPGRFSGRQFSNSRSEMNVSTLELGDSALYLCASRKGTHGANVLTFGAGSRLTVL.

The chain joins TRBV9 to TRBJ2-3; no clear D gene. This CDR3 region has 16 residues. V was clipped by 0 bases and J by 0 bases, with 11 bases between them. CDR1 and CDR2 (germline): SGDLS, YYNGEE. DNA of the CDR3: TGTGCCAGCAGCGTAGGGCTAGACCCTAGCACAGATACGCAGTATTTT. Protein product: CASSVGLDPSTDTQYF.

The chain employs TRBV3-1 and TRBJ2-7, with 7 bases fitting TRBD2. The CDR3 contains 14 residues. J gave up 7 bases and V 0 bases, and 6 bases lay outside the gene matches. Germline assignment: CDR1 LGHDT and CDR2 YNNKEL (reference sequence). In DNA form, the CDR3 reads TGTGCCAGCAGCCAAGAAGGCGGGGGTCGAGAGCAGTACTTC. This translates into CASSQEGGGREQYF.

V gene TRBV12-3 or TRBV12-4 combines with J gene TRBJ2-4; a possible D gene is TRBD1 (5 bases). V lost 4 bases to trimming and J lost 0 bases, with 22 bases between them. The CDR3 sequence is 19 residues long. The CDR3 nucleotides are TGTGCCAGCAGTTATTCAATCGTCAAGGGGCCACTAGCCAAAAACATTCAGTACTTC. This sequence encodes CASSYSIVKGPLAKNIQYF.

This clonotype occurred many times. The V call is TRBV5-5, the J call TRBJ1-5, with 7 bases lining up with TRBD1. V lost 2 bases to trimming and J lost 0 bases; unmatched junction nucleotides: 8. The CDR3 totals 17 residues. CDR1 and CDR2 from the germline V gene are SGHKS and YYEKEE (reference sequence). The chain's CDR3 is CASSFRQGENSNQPQHF. In DNA form, the CDR3 reads TGTGCCAGCAGCTTTAGACAGGGAGAAAATAGCAATCAGCCCCAGCATTTT.

This clonotype was seen a handful of times. V gene TRBV7-6 combines with J gene TRBJ1-2, with D tentatively TRBD1 (5 bases). V was trimmed by 5 bases and J by 4 bases, leaving 17 bases between them. The length of the CDR3 is 15 residues. Per the germline V gene, CDR1 is SGHVS and CDR2 is FNYEAQ. CDR3 DNA sequence: TGTGCCAGCAGCCCCTCTGGGGGGGTTGGCTATGGCTACACCTTC. As protein: CASSPSGGVGYGYTF.

The chain recombines TRBV12-3 or TRBV12-4 with TRBJ2-7; 9 nucleotides line up with TRBD1. V lost 1 base to trimming and J lost 4 bases; unmatched junction nucleotides: 2. This CDR3 is built from 14 residues. This chain's CDR3 is CASSLGTGAYEQYF. In DNA, the CDR3 is TGTGCCAGCAGTTTAGGGACAGGGGCATACGAGCAGTACTTC.

A few counts support this clonotype. The chain is built from TRBV7-9 and TRBJ1-5, with TRBD1 matching 8 bases. The CDR3 is 14 amino acids. From germline, CDR1 is SEHNR and CDR2 FQNEAQ (reference sequence). Trimming took 5 bases from V and 3 from J; bases not matched to a gene: 3. This chain's CDR3 is CASSPDRVNQPQHF. CDR3 nucleotide sequence: TGTGCCAGCAGCCCGGACAGGGTCAATCAGCCCCAGCATTTT.

This clonotype has only a few counts. The chain employs TRBV4-3 and TRBJ1-1; the match to TRBD1 covers 7 bases. The CDR3 length is 15 residues. Germline CDR1 reads LGHNA; CDR2 reads YSLEER. V shed 3 bases, J shed 5 bases, and the junction held 9 bases outside the gene matches. The CDR3 coding sequence is TGCGCCAGCAGCCAGTACCGGGACAGTAAGACTGAAGCTTTCTTT. This translates into CASSQYRDSKTEAFF.

This chain links TRBV7-9 with TRBJ1-3, with D hard to call. This CDR3 comprises 15 residues. Trimming took off 5 bases at V and 0 bases at J, with 11 bases between the two ends. Germline CDR1 is SEHNR and CDR2 is FQNEAQ (reference sequence). CDR3 bases: TGTGCCAGCAGCCCCTGGACGGCCTCTGGAAACACCATATATTTT. Residues: CASSPWTASGNTIYF.

The chain employs TRBV28 and TRBJ1-6, with D possibly being TRBD1 (5 bases). The CDR3 covers 14 residues. CDR1 and CDR2 (germline): MDHEN, SYDVKM. V lost 10 bases and J 0 bases, leaving 10 bases between the germline ends. The CDR3: CATQESSYNSPLHF. The CDR3 DNA is TGTGCCACACAGGAGAGCTCCTATAATTCACCCCTCCACTTT. Supplemented by reference TRBV28 and TRBJ1-6, the full variable domain reads DVKVTQSSRYLVKRTGEKVFLECVQDMDHENMFWYRQDPGLGLRLIYFSYDVKMKEKGDIPEGYSVSREKKERFSLILESASTNQTSMYLCATQESSYNSPLHFGNGTRLTVT.

The chain combines TRBV5-1 with TRBJ1-5; D is perhaps TRBD1 (6 bases). The V end lost 1 base, the J end lost 7 bases, and 12 bases lay between the germline ends. This CDR3 is built from 14 residues. Germline V CDR1 and CDR2: SGHRS, YFSETQ. CDR3 nucleotides: TGCGCCAGCAGCTTGACCGGGGGCGAACAGCCCCAGCATTTT. Residues: CASSLTGGEQPQHF.

This clonotype has a count of ten or more. This chain uses TRBV24-1 with TRBJ2-3, with 7 bases identical to TRBD1. V lost 1 base and J lost 1; bases outside the gene matches: 1. The CDR3 covers 15 residues. Germline CDR1 and CDR2: KGHDR and SFDVKD. CDR3 sequence: CATSDFGQGTDTQYF. The CDR3 DNA reads as TGTGCCACCAGTGATTTTGGACAGGGCACAGATACGCAGTATTTT.

This clonotype has at least ten counts. This chain links TRBV5-1 with TRBJ2-7, with D unresolved. CDR1 and CDR2 from the germline V gene are SGHRS and YFSETQ. The V and J ends lost 4 bases and 1 base respectively, with 15 bases between them. This CDR3 spans 15 amino acids. In nucleotides, the CDR3 is TGCGCCAGCAGCGAGAGGCAGCCCGAGTCCTACGAGCAGTACTTC. Translated, it gives CASSERQPESYEQYF.

This clonotype was observed a handful of times. The junction departs from the called germline gene at one end, perhaps through a read error. This chain connects TRBV7-7 to TRBJ2-3; the D gene is possibly TRBD2 (6 bases). This CDR3 is 16 amino acids long. The germline V gene has CDR1 SSHAT and CDR2 FNYEAQ (reference sequence). The CDR3 sequence: CASSLEARGGTDTQYF. The CDR3 DNA reads as TGTGCTAGCAGCTTAGAAGCGCGGGGAGGCACAGATACGCAGTATTTT. The complete variable domain, with remaining parts taken from reference TRBV7-7 and TRBJ2-3, reads GAGVSQSPRYKVTKRGQDVTLRCDPISSHATLYWYQQALGQGPEFLTYFNYEAQPDKSGLPSDRFSAERPEGSISTLTIQRTEQRDSAMYRCASSLEARGGTDTQYFGPGTRLTVL.

This chain uses TRBV12-3 or TRBV12-4 with TRBJ1-2; D uncertain. The CDR3 is 13 amino acids. Trimming stripped 3 bases from V and 0 bases from J, with 5 bases between. This CDR3 is CASSLYANYGYTF. The CDR3 bases are TGTGCCAGCAGTTTGTACGCTAACTATGGCTACACCTTC.

In this sample, this clonotype turned up many times. The V gene is TRBV12-3 or TRBV12-4, the J gene TRBJ1-3; D is unresolved. Trimming pared 1 base from V and 7 bases from J, leaving 8 bases between. This CDR3 is 13 amino acids long. The CDR3 DNA sequence: TGTGCCAGCAGTTTAGGGCCAGGCAACACCATATATTTT. Protein sequence: CASSLGPGNTIYF.

This clonotype was observed a few times. The genes are TRBV2 and TRBJ2-5; TRBD1 agrees at 8 bases. The CDR3 extends over 12 amino acids. In germline, CDR1 is SNHLY, CDR2 FYNNEI. J was trimmed by 3 bases and V by 6 bases; bases with no gene match: 0. The CDR3 coding sequence is TGTGCCAGCAGGGACAGGGAAGAGACCCAGTACTTC. It is translated as CASRDREETQYF.

The rearrangement uses TRBV6-1 and TRBJ1-5; weak D call: TRBD1 (5 bases). This CDR3 is 19 amino acids long. Germline V gives CDR1 MNHNS, CDR2 SASEGT. V was trimmed by 2 bases and J by 2 bases, leaving 22 bases between them. This CDR3 reads CASSEQPSYGAGGNQPQHF. The CDR3 region has the DNA TGTGCCAGCAGTGAACAACCTTCCTACGGGGCGGGGGGCAATCAGCCCCAGCATTTT.

This clonotype came up a few times. The chain uses TRBV7-3 and TRBJ2-3; D is unclear. Germline lookup yields CDR1 SGHTA and CDR2 FQGTGA. This CDR3 spans 14 amino acids. V lost 5 bases and J lost 1, with 10 bases in between. The DNA of the CDR3 is TGTGCCAGCAGCCCGGCTTACGGCACAGATACGCAGTATTTT. It codes for CASSPAYGTDTQYF.

A few counts support this clonotype. V is TRBV4-3 and J is TRBJ1-5, with TRBD1 matching over 7 bases. V lost 0 bases to trimming and J lost 7 bases; unmatched junction nucleotides: 15. Germline values: CDR1 LGHNA, CDR2 YSLEER. The CDR3 extends over 18 amino acids. The CDR3 nucleotides read TGCGCCAGCAGCCAAGATCTAGTAAGAGGCGGGACAGACCAGCCCCAGCATTTT. Its translation is CASSQDLVRGGTDQPQHF.

The rearrangement links TRBV28 to TRBJ1-6; TRBD1 matches 7 bases. Germline trimming cut 5 bases from V and 5 bases from J; bases unmatched to any gene: 6. Looked up from germline, CDR1 is MDHEN and CDR2 is SYDVKM. This CDR3 is built from 15 residues. Here the CDR3 DNA reads TGTGCCAGCAGTCCCCCGACAGGGAATAATTCACCCCTCCACTTT. Amino acids: CASSPPTGNNSPLHF.

The table lists this clonotype with many counts. The chain couples TRBV7-2 to TRBJ2-3; 8 bases fit TRBD1. J was trimmed by 4 bases and V by 5 bases; bases with no gene match: 5. CDR1 is SGHTA, CDR2 FQGNSA, per germline. The CDR3 has 14 residues. The DNA for the CDR3 is TGTGCCAGCAGCCCAGGACAGGGACCAGATACGCAGTATTTT. Its translation: CASSPGQGPDTQYF.

The chain employs TRBV6-2 or TRBV6-3 and TRBJ1-6; D may be TRBD1 (5 bases). V lost 8 bases, J lost 6 bases, and 8 bases lay in between. CDR1 MNHEY and CDR2 SVGEGT come from the germline V gene. The CDR3 has 12 amino acids. The CDR3 sequence: CASRDRNSPLHF. In DNA form, the CDR3 reads TGTGCCAGCCGGGACCGTAATTCACCCCTCCACTTT.